One T cell receptor (beta chain) is described in this entry. The antigen is undetermined. The data are from a study of cytomegalovirus exposure and HLA in healthy donors. Across the whole study: It was reported in a later analysis that the 100 to 150 validation repertoires used the same platform as the approximately 600 first-cohort repertoires.

Overall study results and limits: A classifier reportedly called cytomegalovirus status with high sensitivity and specificity. Rare TCR sequences dominated, though some public TCRs recurred in many donors. The study recorded 150 to 200 TCR beta chains that were cytomegalovirus-associated.

The CDR3 sequence is 15 residues long. Trimming took off 2 bases at V and 7 bases at J, with 15 bases between the two ends. The V gene's germline CDR1 is SGHRS and CDR2 YFSETQ. Generated by immunoSEQ multiplex PCR, the TCRdb table keeps only in-frame clones and is missing some. The sample yields 300,000 or so clones, approximately 88% seen once. The sequencing sample was made of PBMCs. The sequence came from a man aged 25 to 40 in good health and CMV-seronegative. V gene TRBV5-1 combines with J gene TRBJ2-2; D uncertain. Here the CDR3 DNA reads TGCGCCAGCAGCTTCCGCGGTGCCACCGGCGGGGAGCTGTTTTTT. It specifies CASSFRGATGGELFF.